These 30 T cell receptor beta chains originate from one sample sequenced in a study of cytomegalovirus exposure and HLA in healthy donors. Primers included in the PCR were 60 Vbeta and 13 Jbeta primers. Generated by immunoSEQ multiplex PCR, the TCRdb table keeps only in-frame clones and is missing some. The table lists 100,000 to 120,000 clones, about 83% of them singletons. The sequenced material came from PBMCs. The receptors here all came from a young man in good health and CMV-seronegative.

This chain links TRBV13 with TRBJ2-7, with 7 bases fitting TRBD1. V lost 5 bases to trimming and J lost 3 bases; unmatched junction nucleotides: 13. Looked up from germline, CDR1 is PRHDT and CDR2 is FYEKMQ (reference sequence). The CDR3 is 16 residues long. CDR3 bases: TGTGCCAGCAGCCCATACCGACAGGGACGATACTACGAGCAGTACTTC. This translates into CASSPYRQGRYYEQYF.

This clone was seen only once. The V gene is TRBV11-3, the J gene TRBJ2-3; 12 nucleotides align to TRBD2. CDR3 length equals 16 residues. V lost 4 bases to trimming and J lost 6 bases; unmatched junction nucleotides: 8. CDR1 and CDR2 (germline): SGHNT, YENEEA. The CDR3 bases are TGTGCCAGCAGCTACAGACTAGCGGGAGTCGCGGATACGCAGTATTTT. Translating gives CASSYRLAGVADTQYF.

The chain recombines TRBV27 with TRBJ2-1, with D possibly matching TRBD2 (5 bases). The CDR3 consists of 17 residues. Germline V lookup: CDR1 MNHEY, CDR2 SMNVEV (reference sequence). The V end lost 3 bases, the J end lost 0 bases, and 15 bases lay between the germline ends. The CDR3 loop is CASSFLAGTSSYNEQFF. The DNA of the CDR3 is TGTGCCAGCAGTTTCTTGGCGGGCACTAGCTCCTACAATGAGCAGTTCTTC.

The gene calls are TRBV6-5 and TRBJ1-4; D gene unclear. Trimming shortened V by 6 bases and J by 8 bases, and 16 bases separated the two germline ends. This CDR3 comprises 14 residues. Germline loops: CDR1 MNHEY, CDR2 SVGAGI. CDR3: CASRRGGLEEKLFF. CDR3 bases: TGTGCCAGCAGGAGAGGAGGGCTGGAGGAAAAACTGTTTTTT.

This chain uses TRBV14 with TRBJ2-7, with 8 bases that match TRBD1. Germline V lookup: CDR1 SGHDN, CDR2 FVKESK. Trimming took 0 bases from V and 3 from J; bases not matched to a gene: 7. The CDR3 runs 16 residues. As DNA, the CDR3 is TGTGCCAGCAGCCAAGATGGTCGGACAGGGAACTACGAGCAGTACTTC. As protein: CASSQDGRTGNYEQYF.

The chain uses TRBV2 and TRBJ1-5, with TRBD1 as a possible D gene (5 bases). The CDR3 is made up of 14 amino acids. Deletions cut 4 bases from V and 2 bases from J, with 9 bases between. From germline, CDR1 is SNHLY and CDR2 FYNNEI. The CDR3 coding sequence is TGTGCCAGCAGTGGGGGCCTGCGCAATCAGCCCCAGCATTTT. It translates to CASSGGLRNQPQHF.

This chain connects TRBV5-6 to TRBJ2-7; 9 nucleotides agree with TRBD2. CDR1 and CDR2 (germline): SGHDT, YYEEEE. J lost 6 bases, V lost 3 bases, and 4 bases had no gene match. There are 13 residues in the CDR3. CDR3 nucleotides: TGTGCCAGCAGCTGGACTAGCGTAGGCGAGCAGTACTTC. Translation gives CASSWTSVGEQYF.

This rearrangement joins TRBV7-3 to TRBJ1-2; D perhaps matches TRBD1 (6 bases). Germline V lookup: CDR1 SGHTA, CDR2 FQGTGA. The CDR3 covers 15 residues. V lost 5 bases and J lost 2, with 15 bases in between. CDR3 protein: CASSVSGAENYGYTF. The CDR3 DNA follows: TGTGCCAGCAGCGTATCAGGGGCTGAAAACTATGGCTACACCTTC.

The J gene is TRBJ1-2, the V gene TRBV6-5; no clear D gene. CDR3 length equals 12 residues. The V end lost 6 bases, the J end lost 8 bases, and 13 bases lay between the germline ends. The V gene's germline CDR1 is MNHEY and CDR2 SVGAGI. The CDR3 nucleotides are TGTGCCAGCAGGACTTTTATGGAAGGCTACACCTTC. It codes for CASRTFMEGYTF.

The chain joins TRBV27 to TRBJ1-1; D is perhaps TRBD1 (5 bases). Trimming took off 6 bases at V and 9 bases at J, with 14 bases between the two ends. Germline loops: CDR1 MNHEY, CDR2 SMNVEV (reference sequence). This CDR3 region has 12 residues. The CDR3 sequence is CASSAGGFKAFF. The CDR3 nucleotides read TGTGCCAGCAGCGCCGGGGGATTCAAAGCTTTCTTT.

This sequence joins TRBV7-9 and TRBJ2-7, with 8 bases aligning to TRBD2. The CDR3 runs 13 residues. V gave up 5 bases and J gave up 5 bases; unmatched junction bases: 5. From germline, CDR1 is SEHNR and CDR2 FQNEAQ (reference sequence). CDR3 DNA: TGTGCCAGCAGCACCGGGGGGGGGCACGAGCAGTACTTC. Translated, it gives CASSTGGGHEQYF. The whole variable domain, remainder taken from reference TRBV7-9 and TRBJ2-7, is DTGVSQNPRHKITKRGQNVTFRCDPISEHNRLYWYRQTLGQGPEFLTYFQNEAQLEKSRLLSDRFSAERPKGSFSTLEIQRTEQGDSAMYLCASSTGGGHEQYFGPGTRLTVT.

This clone was found once. CDR3 amino acids: CASSYAQGGETQYF. The CDR3 DNA is TGTGCCAGCAGTTACGCACAGGGCGGGGAGACCCAGTACTTC. The chain couples TRBV6-6 to TRBJ2-5; the D gene is possibly TRBD1 (6 bases). CDR1 is MNHNY and CDR2 is SVGAGI in the germline V gene (reference sequence). V lost 2 bases to trimming and J lost 5 bases, with 12 bases between them. The CDR3 extends over 14 amino acids.

This chain links TRBV27 with TRBJ2-5, with 8 bases aligning to TRBD2. There are 15 residues in the CDR3. Germline V lookup: CDR1 MNHEY, CDR2 SMNVEV (reference sequence). V was clipped by 5 bases and J by 4 bases; unmatched bases: 9. CDR3 loop: CASSPMGAGGETQYF. The CDR3 DNA is TGTGCCAGCAGTCCTATGGGGGCGGGAGGAGAGACCCAGTACTTC.

The V call is TRBV28, the J call TRBJ2-1; tentative D call: TRBD1 (6 bases). The germline V gene has CDR1 MDHEN and CDR2 SYDVKM. V lost 0 bases and J 10 bases, leaving 13 bases between the germline ends. The CDR3 spans 14 residues. CDR3 protein: CASSLWGQGSEQFF. In DNA, the CDR3 is TGTGCCAGCAGTTTATGGGGACAAGGGAGCGAGCAGTTCTTC.

The chain recombines TRBV7-9 with TRBJ1-3; 9 bases agree with TRBD1. V was pared by 2 bases and J by 7 bases, with 6 bases of the junction left unmatched. There are 15 residues in the CDR3. Per the germline V gene, CDR1 is SEHNR and CDR2 is FQNEAQ (reference sequence). CDR3 bases: TGTGCCAGCAGCTTAACGACAGGGGGGGGGAACACCATATATTTT. Its protein product is CASSLTTGGGNTIYF.

The chain links TRBV6-1 to TRBJ1-5, with a tentative D call TRBD1 (6 bases). This CDR3 region has 14 residues. Germline values: CDR1 MNHNS, CDR2 SASEGT. Trimming took off 5 bases at V and 4 bases at J, with 12 bases between the two ends. The CDR3 nucleotides read TGTGCCAGCAGTTCACAGGGAAGTAATCAGCCCCAGCATTTT. This translates into CASSSQGSNQPQHF.

This chain connects TRBV27 to TRBJ1-1, with TRBD1 as a possible D gene (6 bases). The V end was cut by 5 bases, the J end by 4 bases, with 14 bases between. Germline loops: CDR1 MNHEY, CDR2 SMNVEV (reference sequence). This CDR3 has 14 residues. CDR3 protein: CASSGGARVTEAFF. CDR3 sequence (DNA): TGTGCCAGCAGTGGGGGGGCGAGGGTCACTGAAGCTTTCTTT.

The chain links TRBV4-1 to TRBJ1-2; D might be TRBD1 (6 bases). This CDR3 is 13 amino acids long. Germline V CDR1 and CDR2: MGHRA, YSYEKL. Trimming removed 4 bases from V and 2 bases from J, with 8 bases in between. CDR3 DNA: TGCGCCAGCAGCCGGGGACAAAACTATGGCTACACCTTC. Its translation: CASSRGQNYGYTF.

V and J are TRBV2 and TRBJ1-2; 7 bases map to TRBD1. The junction had 8 bases not matched to a gene; V was cut back by 8 bases and J by 5 bases. The V gene's germline CDR1 is SNHLY and CDR2 FYNNEI. The CDR3 is 13 residues long. Here the CDR3 reads CASFTGVEYGYTF. CDR3 DNA sequence: TGTGCCAGCTTTACAGGGGTCGAATATGGCTACACCTTC.

CDR3 residues: CASSATGTGYNEQFF. In DNA, the CDR3 is TGTGCCAGTAGTGCAACCGGGACAGGGTACAATGAGCAGTTCTTC. This chain uses TRBV19 with TRBJ2-1, with TRBD1 matching over 9 bases. This CDR3 comprises 15 residues. With 5 bases clipped from V and 4 bases from J, the junction kept 6 bases outside the gene matches. Germline CDR1 reads LNHDA; CDR2 reads SQIVND (reference sequence). Looking up the rest from reference TRBV19 and TRBJ2-1 gives the full variable domain: DGGITQSPKYLFRKEGQNVTLSCEQNLNHDAMYWYRQDPGQGLRLIYYSQIVNDFQKGDIAEGYSVSREKKESFPLTVTSAQKNPTAFYLCASSATGTGYNEQFFGPGTRLTVL.

V is TRBV5-4 and J is TRBJ2-5, with 9 nucleotides matching TRBD2. The V gene's germline CDR1 is SGHNT and CDR2 YYREEE (reference sequence). This CDR3 spans 15 amino acids. Trimming at V came to 4 bases and at J to 2 bases, leaving 6 bases not matched to a gene. The DNA of the CDR3 is TGTGCCAGCAGCCCGAGACTAGCGGCACAAGAGACCCAGTACTTC. Amino acid sequence: CASSPRLAAQETQYF.

V and J are TRBV30 and TRBJ2-5, with 10 bases lining up with TRBD2. CDR1 GTSNPN and CDR2 SVGIG come from the germline V gene (reference sequence). This CDR3 is 16 amino acids long. V lost 6 bases to trimming and J lost 0 bases; unmatched junction nucleotides: 10. The CDR3 region is CACMRPTSGYQETQYF. CDR3 bases: TGTGCCTGCATGCGACCGACTAGCGGGTACCAAGAGACCCAGTACTTC.

V usage is TRBV11-2 and J usage is TRBJ1-3; a weak D match, TRBD1 (6 bases). The CDR3 consists of 15 residues. The germline V gene encodes CDR1 SGHAT and CDR2 FQNNGV. The ends were cut back, 3 bases at V and 1 base at J, with 10 bases in the middle. The CDR3 DNA sequence: TGTGCCAGCAGCTTTCACAGGGTGTCTGGAAACACCATATATTTT. Its protein product is CASSFHRVSGNTIYF.

This clone has only one observation. This rearrangement joins TRBV2 to TRBJ2-7; 10 bases fit TRBD1. V lost 4 bases, J lost 5 bases, and 5 bases stayed unmatched. CDR3 length: 14 amino acids. Germline V gene sequence: CDR1 SNHLY, CDR2 FYNNEI. The CDR3 loop reads CASSGQTGGNEQYF. The CDR3 nucleotides read TGTGCCAGCAGTGGACAGACAGGGGGCAACGAGCAGTACTTC. Complete variable domain (other parts from reference TRBV2 and TRBJ2-7): EPEVTQTPSHQVTQMGQEVILRCVPISNHLYFYWYRQILGQKVEFLVSFYNNEISEKSEIFDDQFSVERPDGSNFTLKIRSTKLEDSAMYFCASSGQTGGNEQYFGPGTRLTVT.

V is TRBV10-2 and J is TRBJ1-6; 9 positions match TRBD1. This CDR3 has 14 residues. The germline V gene encodes CDR1 WSHSY and CDR2 SAAADI. Losses at the gene ends were 5 bases for V and 7 bases for J; bases not matched to a gene: 3. The CDR3 sequence: CASSLTGGNSPLHF. The CDR3 bases are TGCGCCAGCAGTTTGACAGGGGGGAATTCACCCCTCCACTTT.

The chain recombines TRBV7-6 with TRBJ1-1; 7 bases agree with TRBD1. From germline, CDR1 is SGHVS and CDR2 FNYEAQ. The CDR3 sequence is 14 residues long. V trimming: 3 bases; J trimming: 1 base; junction bases outside the gene matches: 2. This chain's CDR3 is CASSLEGANTEAFF. DNA of the CDR3: TGTGCCAGCAGCTTGGAGGGGGCGAACACTGAAGCTTTCTTT.

This chain joins TRBV5-1 and TRBJ1-4, with 10 bases lining up with TRBD1. CDR3 length: 16 amino acids. With V trimmed by 0 bases and J by 4 bases, 3 bases remained unmatched. The germline CDR1 and CDR2 sequences are SGHRS and YFSETQ. The CDR3 sequence: CASSLAGTGVNEKLFF. CDR3 DNA: TGCGCCAGCAGCTTGGCCGGGACAGGGGTTAATGAAAAACTGTTTTTT.

This clone was seen a few times. This chain connects TRBV4-3 to TRBJ2-7, with D hard to call. V dropped 4 bases and J dropped 2 bases, with 15 bases sitting between them. The CDR3 sequence is 15 residues long. Germline lookup yields CDR1 LGHNA and CDR2 YSLEER. The CDR3 loop is CASSPTYAHPYEQYF. DNA of the CDR3: TGCGCCAGCAGCCCAACTTACGCTCATCCCTACGAGCAGTACTTC.

The chain is built from TRBV11-2 and TRBJ1-1; unclear D gene. The CDR3 is made up of 13 amino acids. Deletions cut 5 bases from V and 2 bases from J, with 9 bases between. Germline lookup yields CDR1 SGHAT and CDR2 FQNNGV. The CDR3 sequence: CASSPRSNTEAFF. The CDR3 DNA sequence: TGTGCCAGCAGCCCCCGCAGTAACACTGAAGCTTTCTTT.

CDR3: CASSQRGGGVYEQYF. In nucleotides, the CDR3 is TGCGCCAGCAGCCAAAGAGGGGGTGGAGTCTACGAGCAGTACTTC. The chain joins TRBV4-3 to TRBJ2-7, with a possible D match to TRBD1 (6 bases). Between the trimmed V and J ends, which lost 2 bases and 3 bases, there was a span of 14 bases. CDR3 length: 15 amino acids. Germline CDR1 LGHNA, CDR2 YSLEER.